This TCR beta chain emerged from a study of molecular identifiers for immune sequencing clone quantification. Each CDR3 protein gets one entry after TCRdb re-called the PCR reads with MiXCR. Of about 640,000 distinct CDR3 sequences in the sample, 15% to 20% are singletons; the top ten hold roughly 0.85%. Many counts were recorded for this clonotype. The CDR3 loop spans 13 amino acids. Germline V gives CDR1 SGHRS, CDR2 YFSETQ. The V and J ends lost 5 bases and 6 bases respectively, with 12 bases between them. The chain is built from TRBV5-1 and TRBJ2-1, with D tentatively TRBD1 (6 bases). This receptor was obtained from a human donor in good health. Some libraries in this study had Jurkat cell RNA spiked in. What was sequenced was naive CD8+ T cells from blood, with Jurkat cell RNA spiked in. Sample subset: FACS-sorted CD8+CD4-CCR7+CD45RA+ naive T cells. The CDR3 nucleotides read TGCGCCAGCAGGGACAGTCTCGGCAATGAGCAGTTCTTC. Translated: CASRDSLGNEQFF. The variable domain in full, completed from reference TRBV5-1 and TRBJ2-1, reads KAGVTQTPRYLIKTRGQQVTLSCSPISGHRSVSWYQQTPGQGLQFLFEYFSETQRNKGNFPGRFSGRQFSNSRSEMNVSTLELGDSALYLCASRDSLGNEQFFGPGTRLTVL.